What follows are 12 T cell receptor beta chains derived from one specimen sequenced in a study of T cell changes during pregnancy in multiple sclerosis (dated by TCRdb to about 2019). Library preparation employed the immunoSEQ multiplex PCR assay. Entries here come from immuneACCESS through TCRdb and include only in-frame sequences with V and J called. Some clones fail to appear in such tables; in the studies checked, an unresolved V gene covers under half of the shortfall, and the cause of the remainder is unknown. The sample records 35,000 to 40,000 clones, more than 75% of which are singletons. Around 7% of the sample lies in the top ten. The sequenced sample was CD8+ T cells from peripheral blood mononuclear cells, obtained in the third trimester of pregnancy. These TCRs come from a female donor with multiple sclerosis, enrolled in a pregnancy study.

The chain combines TRBV6-6 with TRBJ1-1; D unresolved. Germline V gives CDR1 MNHNY, CDR2 SVGAGI (reference sequence). The CDR3 contains 13 residues. The V gene lost 6 bases and the J gene lost 0 bases, with 8 bases spanning the gap. The CDR3 here is CASRGDMNTEAFF. The CDR3 DNA sequence: TGTGCCAGCAGGGGAGATATGAACACTGAAGCTTTCTTT.

Ten or more counts support this clone. The V gene is TRBV6-4, the J gene TRBJ2-3; TRBD2 aligns across 8 bases. J lost 1 base, V lost 3 bases, and 0 bases had no gene match. This CDR3 contains 14 residues. CDR1 is MRHNA and CDR2 is SNTAGT in the germline V gene. This chain's CDR3 is CASSERGGTDTQYF. CDR3 sequence (DNA): TGTGCCAGCAGTGAGCGGGGGGGCACAGATACGCAGTATTTT.

This sequence joins TRBV4-3 and TRBJ2-1, with TRBD1 matching 8 bases. The germline gives CDR1 LGHNA, CDR2 YSLEER. This CDR3 region has 16 residues. V trimming: 4 bases; J trimming: 3 bases; junction bases outside the gene matches: 8. CDR3 bases: TGCGCCAGCAGCCGGACTCCCGGGACAGGCTACAATGAGCAGTTCTTC. Translation gives CASSRTPGTGYNEQFF.

This chain uses TRBV5-4 with TRBJ1-4; 12 bases line up with TRBD1. From germline, CDR1 is SGHNT and CDR2 YYREEE (reference sequence). V was pared by 4 bases and J by 4 bases, with 11 bases of the junction left unmatched. CDR3 length: 18 residues. CDR3 DNA sequence: TGTGCCAGCAGCCCCTCTCCGGGACAGGGGGCTTTTAATGAAAAACTGTTTTTT. Translating it yields CASSPSPGQGAFNEKLFF.

This chain connects TRBV19 to TRBJ1-6; tentatively, D is TRBD1 (6 bases). CDR1 and CDR2 from the germline V gene are LNHDA and SQIVND (reference sequence). Trimming shortened V by 4 bases and J by 8 bases, and 15 bases separated the two germline ends. The CDR3 has 15 residues. This CDR3 is CASSTGGLRHSPLHF. CDR3 DNA: TGTGCCAGTAGTACTGGGGGCCTGAGGCATTCACCCCTCCACTTT.

This clone was recorded once. The rearrangement joins TRBV27 to TRBJ2-5; 10 bases fit TRBD1. This CDR3 has 15 amino acids. Germline V lookup: CDR1 MNHEY, CDR2 SMNVEV (reference sequence). Unmatched junction bases numbered 9, after V lost 4 bases and J lost 7 bases. The CDR3 is CASSSGTGDVGTQYF. In DNA form, the CDR3 reads TGTGCCAGCAGTTCTGGGACAGGGGACGTTGGGACCCAGTACTTC.

This clone was observed a single time. The rearrangement uses TRBV19 and TRBJ1-1; TRBD1 aligns across 9 bases. V gave up 4 bases and J gave up 1 base; unmatched junction bases: 4. CDR1 is LNHDA, CDR2 SQIVND, per germline (reference sequence). CDR3 length: 15 amino acids. The CDR3 region has the DNA TGTGCCAGTAGTAAGAAGGACAGGGGGAACACTGAAGCTTTCTTT. Translated: CASSKKDRGNTEAFF.

V gene TRBV28 combines with J gene TRBJ1-1; possible D gene TRBD1, 5 bases. CDR3 size: 16 residues. The V and J ends lost 6 bases and 6 bases respectively, with 23 bases between them. Germline V CDR1 and CDR2: MDHEN, SYDVKM. The CDR3 region has the DNA TGTGCCAGCAGAATTGGAGGGGTTCGGCTAATCCCTGAAGCTTTCTTT. Its protein product is CASRIGGVRLIPEAFF.

The chain employs TRBV19 and TRBJ1-1, with D maybe TRBD1 (6 bases). The CDR3 sequence is 14 residues long. V was shortened by 7 bases and J by 11 bases, with 23 bases between the two germline ends. Germline V CDR1 and CDR2: LNHDA, SQIVND (reference sequence). CDR3 amino acids: CASNPEEGGNEAFF. The DNA of the CDR3 is TGTGCCAGTAACCCCGAGGAGGGGGGGAATGAGGCTTTCTTT.

This chain connects TRBV30 to TRBJ1-2; 8 nucleotides line up with TRBD1. This CDR3 contains 19 residues. V lost 1 base and J lost 2; bases outside the gene matches: 18. CDR1 and CDR2 from the germline V gene are GTSNPN and SVGIG (reference sequence). CDR3 DNA: TGTGCCTGGAGTGGTTGGGCCCCAGGGGGCCTAAATACCAACTATGGCTACACCTTC. It encodes CAWSGWAPGGLNTNYGYTF.

The chain carries TRBV7-9 and TRBJ1-2; possibly TRBD1 for D (6 bases). The ends were cut back, 0 bases at V and 4 bases at J, with 12 bases in the middle. The CDR3 runs to 15 residues. Per the germline V gene, CDR1 is SEHNR and CDR2 is FQNEAQ (reference sequence). CDR3 coding DNA: TGTGCCAGCAGCTTAGCCCCGAGGGGGTCCTATGGCTACACCTTC. It yields the protein CASSLAPRGSYGYTF. Complete variable domain (other parts from reference TRBV7-9 and TRBJ1-2): DTGVSQNPRHKITKRGQNVTFRCDPISEHNRLYWYRQTLGQGPEFLTYFQNEAQLEKSRLLSDRFSAERPKGSFSTLEIQRTEQGDSAMYLCASSLAPRGSYGYTFGSGTRLTVV.

V and J are TRBV28 and TRBJ2-1; D might be TRBD1 (6 bases). Trimming left V 7 bases short and J 3 bases short, with 19 bases between. The CDR3 loop spans 16 amino acids. The germline gives CDR1 MDHEN, CDR2 SYDVKM. The CDR3 reads CASNPAGESGYNEQFF. The CDR3 DNA follows: TGTGCCAGCAACCCAGCAGGGGAGAGCGGCTACAATGAGCAGTTCTTC.